The 31 T cell receptor beta chains given below trace back to one sample, sequenced in a study of control samples from healthy donors and cancer patients. Sequencing was performed with immunoSEQ multiplex PCR; in TCRdb, only in-frame clones are kept and a portion is missing. This table lists under 200,000 clones. The sequencing input was blood. These receptors all come from a woman younger than 45 in good health.

In DNA form, the CDR3 reads TGTGCCAGCAGCTCGGGAGGTTACACTGAAGCTTTCTTT. This translates into CASSSGGYTEAFF. The chain couples TRBV7-9 to TRBJ1-1; D is unclear. Germline lookup yields CDR1 SEHNR and CDR2 FQNEAQ (reference sequence). With 4 bases removed from V and 3 bases from J, the gap between germline ends came to 9 bases. The CDR3 consists of 13 residues.

The chain has TRBV5-8 and TRBJ1-4; TRBD1 matches at 7 bases. This CDR3 has 19 amino acids. The V and J ends lost 1 base and 4 bases, in that order; junction bases with no gene match: 16. Per the germline V gene, CDR1 is SGHTS and CDR2 is YDEGEE. CDR3 sequence reads: CASSLSPGQWGSGNEKLFF. The CDR3 DNA reads TGTGCCAGCAGCTTGAGTCCGGGACAGTGGGGTTCCGGTAATGAAAAACTGTTTTTT. Based on the CDR3 plus reference TRBV5-8 and TRBJ1-4, the full variable domain is EAGVTQSPTHLIKTRGQQATLRCSPISGHTSVYWYQQALGLGLQFLLWYDEGEERNRGNFPPRFSGRQFPNYSSELNVNALELEDSALYLCASSLSPGQWGSGNEKLFFGSGTQLSVL.

The V gene is TRBV4-2, the J gene TRBJ2-5; D is unclear. Germline CDR1 reads LGHNA; CDR2 reads YNFKEQ. The V and J ends lost 3 bases and 7 bases respectively, with 15 bases between them. The CDR3 loop spans 14 amino acids. CDR3 DNA: TGTGCCAGCAGCCATTCCGGATCCCCCCCGACCCAGTACTTC. It yields the protein CASSHSGSPPTQYF.

V gene TRBV27 combines with J gene TRBJ1-6; the D is unclear. The V and J ends lost 4 bases and 9 bases respectively, with 19 bases between them. The CDR3 has 16 amino acids. Germline CDR1 MNHEY, CDR2 SMNVEV (reference sequence). CDR3 DNA: TGTGCCAGCAGTTCCCGGGGTCTGGTGATGCGTTCACCCCTCCACTTT. Encoded protein: CASSSRGLVMRSPLHF.

This sequence joins TRBV6-5 and TRBJ2-3; no reliable D call. The V gene's germline CDR1 is MNHEY and CDR2 SVGAGI. The length of the CDR3 is 14 residues. V was shortened by 4 bases and J by 4 bases, with 12 bases between the two germline ends. The CDR3 bases are TGTGCCAGCAGTTCCCCCCTGTTAGCAGATACGCAGTATTTT. Translation: CASSSPLLADTQYF.

This sequence joins TRBV7-8 and TRBJ1-1; 7 bases fit TRBD1. From germline, CDR1 is SGHVS and CDR2 FQNEAQ. The CDR3 runs 12 residues. The ends lost 4 bases at V and 7 bases at J; junction bases unmatched: 3. The CDR3 DNA reads TGTGCCAGCAGCTCAGACAGGGTTGAAGCTTTCTTT. This sequence encodes CASSSDRVEAFF.

This chain joins TRBV21-1 and TRBJ1-2. TRBV21-1 is a recognized pseudogene. The CDR3 has 14 amino acids. The CDR3 DNA reads TGTGCCAGCAGCGACCGGGACGGTCCCTATGGCTACACCTTC. Translating gives CASSDRDGPYGYTF.

V usage is TRBV11-1 and J usage is TRBJ1-1; D may be TRBD1 (6 bases). V was cut by 5 bases and J by 7 bases, with 14 bases left in between. The CDR3 has 13 residues. Germline V CDR1 and CDR2: SGHAT, FQDESV (reference sequence). CDR3 residues: CASSLTGHVEAFF. CDR3 DNA sequence: TGTGCCAGCAGCCTGACGGGACACGTTGAAGCTTTCTTT.

The chain combines TRBV19 with TRBJ2-7; 9 bases agree with TRBD2. This CDR3 is built from 18 residues. The germline V gene encodes CDR1 LNHDA and CDR2 SQIVND (reference sequence). V lost 9 bases to trimming and J lost 0 bases; unmatched junction nucleotides: 18. The CDR3 region has the DNA TGTGCCAGCCCGGCGGGGGGGGACTCCTTTTCATTCTCCTACGAGCAGTACTTC. Residues: CASPAGGDSFSFSYEQYF.

The J gene is TRBJ1-3, the V gene TRBV6-5; D possibly corresponds to TRBD1 (5 bases). CDR3 length equals 13 residues. Germline-derived CDR1 and CDR2 are MNHEY and SVGAGI. The V end lost 5 bases, the J end lost 3 bases, and 8 bases lay between the germline ends. CDR3 protein: CASSRQGGNTIYF. The CDR3 DNA follows: TGTGCCAGCAGTAGGCAGGGTGGAAACACCATATATTTT.

About this clone itself: Other nucleotide sequences from this sample produce the same CDR3. This chain uses TRBV6-5 with TRBJ1-3; D remains ambiguous. This CDR3 region has 15 residues. The V end was cut by 0 bases, the J end by 0 bases, with 6 bases between. The germline gives CDR1 MNHEY, CDR2 SVGAGI. This chain's CDR3 is CASSYSRSSGNTIYF. CDR3 coding DNA: TGTGCCAGCAGTTACTCGAGGAGCTCTGGAAACACCATATATTTT.

The chain joins TRBV6-5 to TRBJ1-2; no clear D. Germline V gives CDR1 MNHEY, CDR2 SVGAGI. Trimming took 7 bases from V and 0 from J, leaving 9 bases between them. CDR3 length: 13 amino acids. The CDR3 coding sequence is TGTGCCAGCATACACTCTCCTAACTATGGCTACACCTTC. This translates into CASIHSPNYGYTF.

As to this clone: Other DNA sequences in this sample translate to the same CDR3. This sequence joins TRBV7-2 and TRBJ1-1; D is uncertain. The V gene lost 0 bases and the J gene lost 1 base, with 3 bases spanning the gap. CDR1 is SGHTA and CDR2 is FQGNSA in the germline V gene. CDR3 length: 13 amino acids. Here the CDR3 DNA reads TGTGCCAGCAGCTTAGCGGGGAACACTGAAGCTTTCTTT. Amino acids: CASSLAGNTEAFF.

This chain connects TRBV2 to TRBJ2-7; either TRBD1 or TRBD2 may supply D (6 bases each). This CDR3 spans 14 amino acids. V was clipped by 3 bases and J by 0 bases, with 9 bases between them. Per the germline V gene, CDR1 is SNHLY and CDR2 is FYNNEI. CDR3: CASSDGGYSYEQYF. For the CDR3, the DNA is TGTGCCAGCAGTGACGGGGGCTACTCCTACGAGCAGTACTTC.

This chain uses TRBV25-1 with TRBJ2-4; tentatively, D is TRBD2 (6 bases). The V end lost 2 bases, the J end lost 1 base, and 9 bases lay between the germline ends. The CDR3 contains 15 residues. From germline, CDR1 is MGHDK and CDR2 SYGVNS. The DNA for the CDR3 is TGTGCCAGCAGTGAAGGCGGGGTCGCCAAAAACATTCAGTACTTC. It translates to CASSEGGVAKNIQYF.

The V and J genes are TRBV5-1 and TRBJ1-3; D perhaps matches TRBD1 (5 bases). V was clipped by 4 bases and J by 0 bases, with 14 bases between them. The CDR3 has 16 amino acids. Germline V gives CDR1 SGHRS, CDR2 YFSETQ. This CDR3 reads CASSRDLPSSGNTIYF. CDR3 DNA: TGCGCCAGCAGCCGGGACCTTCCGAGCTCTGGAAACACCATATATTTT. Based on the CDR3 plus reference TRBV5-1 and TRBJ1-3, the full variable domain is KAGVTQTPRYLIKTRGQQVTLSCSPISGHRSVSWYQQTPGQGLQFLFEYFSETQRNKGNFPGRFSGRQFSNSRSEMNVSTLELGDSALYLCASSRDLPSSGNTIYFGEGSWLTVV.

The chain uses TRBV2 and TRBJ2-2; a possible D gene is TRBD2 (5 bases). Trimming shortened V by 3 bases and J by 6 bases, and 14 bases separated the two germline ends. Germline CDR1 SNHLY, CDR2 FYNNEI. CDR3 size: 15 residues. The CDR3 protein is CASSELGLGSGELFF. The CDR3 DNA follows: TGTGCCAGCAGTGAGCTCGGACTCGGATCCGGGGAGCTGTTTTTT.

This sequence joins TRBV7-9 and TRBJ1-3, with D tentatively TRBD1 (5 bases). This CDR3 comprises 14 residues. Trimming removed 8 bases from V and 4 bases from J, with 15 bases in between. CDR1 SEHNR and CDR2 FQNEAQ come from the germline V gene (reference sequence). In DNA, the CDR3 is TGTGCCAGCGGGAACGGACATCTAGGAAACACCATATATTTT. Its protein is CASGNGHLGNTIYF.

The genes are TRBV7-6 and TRBJ2-3; the D is unclear. The CDR3 spans 13 residues. Germline lookup yields CDR1 SGHVS and CDR2 FNYEAQ. V lost 0 bases and J 7 bases, leaving 8 bases between the germline ends. This chain's CDR3 is CASSLAGVNTQYF. CDR3 DNA sequence: TGTGCCAGCAGCTTAGCCGGTGTGAATACGCAGTATTTT.

The J gene is TRBJ1-1, the V gene TRBV12-3 or TRBV12-4; 8 bases are a match to TRBD1. CDR3 length equals 13 residues. J lost 8 bases, V lost 3 bases, and 5 bases had no gene match. CDR3 nucleotide sequence: TGTGCCAGCAGTTTGACAGGGGCTCCCGAAGCTTTCTTT. Protein: CASSLTGAPEAFF.

The chain links TRBV7-2 to TRBJ2-1; D unresolved. The ends were cut back, 6 bases at V and 7 bases at J, with 7 bases in the middle. Germline V gene sequence: CDR1 SGHTA, CDR2 FQGNSA. The CDR3 contains 11 residues. CDR3 protein: CASSLGNEQFF. In nucleotides, the CDR3 is TGTGCCAGCAGTCTCGGGAATGAGCAGTTCTTC.

This chain connects TRBV6-5 to TRBJ1-4, with D unclear. This CDR3 is built from 16 residues. The germline V and J ends were trimmed by 2 bases and 0 bases, with 10 bases remaining between them. Germline CDR1 MNHEY, CDR2 SVGAGI. DNA of the CDR3: TGTGCCAGCAGTTACGCCAGGCCTGCAACTAATGAAAAACTGTTTTTT. This translates into CASSYARPATNEKLFF.

The DNA for the CDR3 is TGTGCCAGCAGCATCCGATTCGAGCAGTTCTTC. Translating it yields CASSIRFEQFF. V usage is TRBV7-9 and J usage is TRBJ2-1; D not resolved. V lost 5 bases and J lost 10, with 9 bases in between. Germline V gene sequence: CDR1 SEHNR, CDR2 FQNEAQ (reference sequence). The CDR3 runs 11 residues.

The chain joins TRBV6-2 or TRBV6-3 to TRBJ2-3; possibly TRBD1 for D (6 bases). CDR1 and CDR2 (germline): MNHEY, SVGEGT. Between the trimmed V and J ends, which lost 4 bases and 1 base, there was a span of 9 bases. CDR3 length: 14 amino acids. This CDR3 is CASSLPGGTDTQYF. The CDR3 DNA follows: TGTGCCAGCAGTTTACCAGGGGGCACAGATACGCAGTATTTT.

The J gene is TRBJ2-1, the V gene TRBV5-4; 9 bases map to TRBD1. V shed 3 bases, J shed 8 bases, and the junction held 15 bases outside the gene matches. Germline V gene lookup returns CDR1 SGHNT and CDR2 YYREEE (reference sequence). The CDR3 loop spans 17 amino acids. The CDR3 DNA sequence: TGTGCCAGCAGCTCCCTAATACAGGGGGCGCTAGGGTATGAGCAGTTCTTC. As protein: CASSSLIQGALGYEQFF.

V and J are TRBV30 and TRBJ2-1; no reliable D call. The CDR3 spans 15 residues. Germline V gives CDR1 GTSNPN, CDR2 SVGIG (reference sequence). Between the trimmed V and J ends, which lost 2 bases and 4 bases, there was a span of 15 bases. The CDR3 bases are TGTGCCTGGAGTACTTTAGCTAGGCAGTACAATGAGCAGTTCTTC. Protein product: CAWSTLARQYNEQFF.

J is TRBJ1-2 and V is TRBV5-6, with D tentatively TRBD1 (6 bases). This CDR3 is built from 15 residues. The germline V gene has CDR1 SGHDT and CDR2 YYEEEE. Trimming removed 4 bases from V and 2 bases from J, with 15 bases in between. For the CDR3, the DNA is TGTGCCAGCAGCCCCCTGGACAGAAGAAACTATGGCTACACCTTC. Amino acid sequence: CASSPLDRRNYGYTF. The full variable domain, with the rest looked up from reference TRBV5-6 and TRBJ1-2, is DAGVTQSPTHLIKTRGQQVTLRCSPKSGHDTVSWYQQALGQGPQFIFQYYEEEERQRGNFPDRFSGHQFPNYSSELNVNALLLGDSALYLCASSPLDRRNYGYTFGSGTRLTVV.

The V call is TRBV28, the J call TRBJ1-1; D is unresolved. Germline V gene data show CDR1 as MDHEN and CDR2 as SYDVKM. Trimming shortened V by 6 bases and J by 3 bases, and 8 bases separated the two germline ends. CDR3 length: 12 amino acids. CDR3 coding DNA: TGTGCCAGCAGCTATCCACACACTGAAGCTTTCTTT. Amino acid sequence: CASSYPHTEAFF.

The chain combines TRBV5-1 with TRBJ2-1; 7 nucleotides agree with TRBD1. The CDR3 totals 16 residues. Germline V lookup: CDR1 SGHRS, CDR2 YFSETQ. V shed 3 bases and J 2 bases; nucleotides not matched to a gene: 8. CDR3 region: CASSSLGQEAYNEQFF. The CDR3 DNA reads as TGCGCCAGCAGCTCCCTCGGACAGGAGGCCTACAATGAGCAGTTCTTC. The full variable domain, in which reference TRBV5-1 and TRBJ2-1 provide the parts outside the CDR3, is KAGVTQTPRYLIKTRGQQVTLSCSPISGHRSVSWYQQTPGQGLQFLFEYFSETQRNKGNFPGRFSGRQFSNSRSEMNVSTLELGDSALYLCASSSLGQEAYNEQFFGPGTRLTVL.

The chain employs TRBV1 and TRBJ1-5. TRBV1 has pseudogene status. This CDR3 spans 13 amino acids. The DNA for the CDR3 is TGCACCAGCAGCCGGGGGGGGGAACAGCCCCAGCATTTT. Protein sequence: CTSSRGGEQPQHF.

The chain is built from TRBV7-9 and TRBJ2-3; D not resolved. Germline CDR1 is SEHNR and CDR2 is FQNEAQ (reference sequence). Trimming removed 1 base from V and 13 bases from J, with 18 bases in between. This CDR3 comprises 14 residues. The CDR3 DNA follows: TGTGCCAGCAGCTTAGATGTTGCGGCAGGTAAAAAGTATTTT. Its protein is CASSLDVAAGKKYF. Combining the CDR3 with reference TRBV7-9 and TRBJ2-3 gives the whole variable domain DTGVSQNPRHKITKRGQNVTFRCDPISEHNRLYWYRQTLGQGPEFLTYFQNEAQLEKSRLLSDRFSAERPKGSFSTLEIQRTEQGDSAMYLCASSLDVAAGKKYFGPGTRLTVL.